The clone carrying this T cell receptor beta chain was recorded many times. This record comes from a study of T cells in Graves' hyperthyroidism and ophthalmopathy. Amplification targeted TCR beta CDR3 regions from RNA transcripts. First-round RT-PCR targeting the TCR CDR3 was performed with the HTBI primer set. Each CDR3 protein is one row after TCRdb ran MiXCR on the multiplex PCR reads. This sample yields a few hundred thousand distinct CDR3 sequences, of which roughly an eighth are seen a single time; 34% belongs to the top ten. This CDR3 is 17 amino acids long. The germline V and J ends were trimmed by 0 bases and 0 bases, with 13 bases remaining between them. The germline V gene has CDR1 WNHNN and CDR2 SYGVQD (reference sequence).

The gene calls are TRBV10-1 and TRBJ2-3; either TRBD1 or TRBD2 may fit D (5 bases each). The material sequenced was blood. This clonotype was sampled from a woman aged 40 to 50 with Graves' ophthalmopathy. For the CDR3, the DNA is TGCGCCAGCAGTGAGTCGAATTCCGAGGGGAGCACAGATACGCAGTATTTT. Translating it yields CASSESNSEGSTDTQYF.